The rows below give T cell receptor beta chains drawn from one sample of a study of blood T cell repertoires in COVID-19. Profiling relied on immunoSEQ multiplex PCR, and the TCRdb table lists in-frame clones only, not all of them. This table has around 100,000 clones, roughly nine tenths appearing once. The sample was peripheral blood. The origin of the receptors is a man aged 50 to 59 with active COVID-19. The conserved cysteine and the conserved F or W are not part of the CDR3 here.

j_gene,v_gene,CDR3aa
TRBJ2-2,TRBV7-9,ASSPHRLAGAGELF
TRBJ2-3,TRBV7-7,ASSLGTGTTDTQY
TRBJ1-4,TRBV2,ASSVQGVMANEKLF
TRBJ1-5,TRBV5-4,ASSLGEDQPQH
TRBJ2-3,TRBV7-3,ASSRSQGAGTDTQY
TRBJ1-4,TRBV5-4,ASSYPGEEKLF
TRBJ1-6,TRBV3-1/TRBV3-2,ASSHPGEGNNSPLH
TRBJ1-2,TRBV3-1/TRBV3-2,ASSQRGGRYGYT
TRBJ2-2,TRBV6-6,ASSYSPSGTGELF
TRBJ2-2,TRBV6-5,ASSVRTGNTGELF
TRBJ2-3,TRBV4-2,ASSQDRWRDTDTQY
TRBJ2-2,TRBV19,ASMVAPNTGELF
TRBJ1-1,TRBV18,ASSPNGGTNTEAF
TRBJ1-1,TRBV18,ATRTGNTEAF
TRBJ1-4,TRBV27,ASSCGQELDEKLF
TRBJ1-5,TRBV6-1,ASSDRYRGAEHSNQPQH
TRBJ1-3,TRBV9,ASSVVGGSGNTIY
TRBJ2-5,TRBV11-2,ASSPRLASLETQY
TRBJ2-7,TRBV11-2,ASSLGTGGIEQY
TRBJ1-2,TRBV20-1,SADRGVGYT